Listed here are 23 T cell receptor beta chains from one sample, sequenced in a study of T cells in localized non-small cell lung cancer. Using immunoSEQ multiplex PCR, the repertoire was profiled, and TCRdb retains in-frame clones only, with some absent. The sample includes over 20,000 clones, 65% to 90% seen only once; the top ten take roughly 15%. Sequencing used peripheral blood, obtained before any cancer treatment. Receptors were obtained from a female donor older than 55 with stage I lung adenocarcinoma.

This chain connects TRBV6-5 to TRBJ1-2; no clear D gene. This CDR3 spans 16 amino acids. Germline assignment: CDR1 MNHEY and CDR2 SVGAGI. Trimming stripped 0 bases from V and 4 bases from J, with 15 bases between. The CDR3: CASSYSILAGLYGYTF. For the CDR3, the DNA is TGTGCCAGCAGTTACTCGATATTGGCAGGCCTCTATGGCTACACCTTC.

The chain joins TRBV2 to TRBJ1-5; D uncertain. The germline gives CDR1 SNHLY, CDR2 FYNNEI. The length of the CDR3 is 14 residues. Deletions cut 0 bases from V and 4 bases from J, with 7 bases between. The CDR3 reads CASSEAGMNQPQHF. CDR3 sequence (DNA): TGTGCCAGCAGTGAAGCCGGGATGAATCAGCCCCAGCATTTT.

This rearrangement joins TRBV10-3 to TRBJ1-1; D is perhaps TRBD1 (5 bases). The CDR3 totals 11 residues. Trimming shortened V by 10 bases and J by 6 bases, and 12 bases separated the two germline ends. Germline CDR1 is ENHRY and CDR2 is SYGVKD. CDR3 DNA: TGTGCCAGCCAGGGTTTGGCTGAAGCTTTCTTT. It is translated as CASQGLAEAFF.

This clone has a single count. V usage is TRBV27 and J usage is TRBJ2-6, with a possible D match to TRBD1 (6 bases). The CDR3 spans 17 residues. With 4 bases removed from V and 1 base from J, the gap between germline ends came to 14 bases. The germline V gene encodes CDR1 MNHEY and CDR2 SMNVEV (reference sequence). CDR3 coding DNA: TGTGCCAGCAGTTCCCAGGGGACCTCTTCTGGGGCCAACGTCCTGACTTTC. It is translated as CASSSQGTSSGANVLTF.

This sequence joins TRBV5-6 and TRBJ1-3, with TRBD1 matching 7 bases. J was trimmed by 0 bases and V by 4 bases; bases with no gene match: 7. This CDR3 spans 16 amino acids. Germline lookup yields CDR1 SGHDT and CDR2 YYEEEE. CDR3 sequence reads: CASSPTGQYSGNTIYF. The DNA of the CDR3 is TGTGCCAGCAGCCCGACAGGGCAGTACTCTGGAAACACCATATATTTT. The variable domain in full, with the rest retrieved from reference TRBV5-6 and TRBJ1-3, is DAGVTQSPTHLIKTRGQQVTLRCSPKSGHDTVSWYQQALGQGPQFIFQYYEEEERQRGNFPDRFSGHQFPNYSSELNVNALLLGDSALYLCASSPTGQYSGNTIYFGEGSWLTVV.

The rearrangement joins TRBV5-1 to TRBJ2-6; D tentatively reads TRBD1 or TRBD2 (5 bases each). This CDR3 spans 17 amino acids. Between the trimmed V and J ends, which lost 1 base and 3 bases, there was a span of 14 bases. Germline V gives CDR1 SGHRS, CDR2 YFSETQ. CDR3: CASSLSAWGNGANVLTF. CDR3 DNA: TGCGCCAGCAGCTTGTCGGCGTGGGGGAATGGGGCCAACGTCCTGACTTTC.

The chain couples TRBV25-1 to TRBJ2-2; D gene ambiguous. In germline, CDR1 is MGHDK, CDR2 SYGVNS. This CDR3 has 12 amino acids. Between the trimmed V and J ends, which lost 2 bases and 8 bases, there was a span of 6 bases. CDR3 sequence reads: CASSEISGELFF. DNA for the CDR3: TGTGCCAGCAGTGAAATTTCGGGGGAGCTGTTTTTT. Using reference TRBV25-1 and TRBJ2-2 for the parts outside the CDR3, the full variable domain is EADIYQTPRYLVIGTGKKITLECSQTMGHDKMYWYQQDPGMELHLIHYSYGVNSTEKGDLSSESTVSRIRTEHFPLTLESARPSHTSQYLCASSEISGELFFGEGSRLTVL.

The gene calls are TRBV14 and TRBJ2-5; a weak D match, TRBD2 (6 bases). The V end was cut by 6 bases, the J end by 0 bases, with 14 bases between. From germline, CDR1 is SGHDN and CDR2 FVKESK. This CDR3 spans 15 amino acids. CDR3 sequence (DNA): TGTGCCAGCAGTCTCCGGGGGACGTACCAAGAGACCCAGTACTTC. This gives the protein CASSLRGTYQETQYF.

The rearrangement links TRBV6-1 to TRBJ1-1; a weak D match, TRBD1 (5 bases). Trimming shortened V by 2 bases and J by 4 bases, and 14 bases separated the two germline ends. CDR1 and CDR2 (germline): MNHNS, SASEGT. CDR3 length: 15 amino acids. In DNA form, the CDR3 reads TGTGCCAGCAGTGAACTACCAGGGTTGAGCACTGAAGCTTTCTTT. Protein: CASSELPGLSTEAFF.

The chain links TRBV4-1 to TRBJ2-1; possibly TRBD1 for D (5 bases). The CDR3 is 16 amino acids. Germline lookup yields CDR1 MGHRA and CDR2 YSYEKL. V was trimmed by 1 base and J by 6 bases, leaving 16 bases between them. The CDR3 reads CASSQGKVFGANEQFF. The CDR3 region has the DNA TGCGCCAGCAGCCAAGGGAAGGTCTTTGGGGCCAATGAGCAGTTCTTC.

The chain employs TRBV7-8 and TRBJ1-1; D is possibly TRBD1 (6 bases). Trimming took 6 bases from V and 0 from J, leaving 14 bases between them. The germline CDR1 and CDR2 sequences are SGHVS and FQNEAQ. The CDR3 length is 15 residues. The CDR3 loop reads CASSFLGQLNTEAFF. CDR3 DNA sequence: TGTGCCAGCAGTTTCCTTGGACAGTTGAACACTGAAGCTTTCTTT.

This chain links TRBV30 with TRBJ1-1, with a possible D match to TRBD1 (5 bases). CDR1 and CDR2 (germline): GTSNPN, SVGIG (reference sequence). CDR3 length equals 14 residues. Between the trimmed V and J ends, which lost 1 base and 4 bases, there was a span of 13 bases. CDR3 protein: CAWSEAGRSTEAFF. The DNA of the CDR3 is TGTGCCTGGAGTGAGGCAGGGAGGAGCACTGAAGCTTTCTTT.

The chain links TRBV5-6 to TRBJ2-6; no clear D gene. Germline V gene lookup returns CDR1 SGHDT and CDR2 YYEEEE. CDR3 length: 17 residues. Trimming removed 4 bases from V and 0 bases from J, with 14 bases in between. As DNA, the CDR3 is TGTGCCAGCAGCCCCCTAATGGATGACTCTGGGGCCAACGTCCTGACTTTC. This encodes CASSPLMDDSGANVLTF.

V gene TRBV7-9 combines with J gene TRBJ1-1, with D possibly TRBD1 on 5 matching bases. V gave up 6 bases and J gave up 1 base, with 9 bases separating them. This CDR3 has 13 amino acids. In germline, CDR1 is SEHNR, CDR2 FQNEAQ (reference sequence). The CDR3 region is CASRQDRNTEAFF. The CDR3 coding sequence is TGTGCCAGCAGACAAGACAGGAACACTGAAGCTTTCTTT.

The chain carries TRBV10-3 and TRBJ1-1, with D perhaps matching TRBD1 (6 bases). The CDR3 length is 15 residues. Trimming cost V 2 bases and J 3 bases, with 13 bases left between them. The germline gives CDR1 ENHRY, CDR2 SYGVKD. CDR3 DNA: TGTGCCATCAGTGAGATTTGGGGGGCGGACACTGAAGCTTTCTTT. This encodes CAISEIWGADTEAFF.

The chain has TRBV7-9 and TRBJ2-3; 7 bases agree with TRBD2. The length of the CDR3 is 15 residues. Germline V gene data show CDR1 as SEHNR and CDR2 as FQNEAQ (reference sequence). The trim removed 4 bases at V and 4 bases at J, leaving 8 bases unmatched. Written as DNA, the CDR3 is TGTGCCAGCAGCTCGCAGCGGGGTGCCGCAGATACGCAGTATTTT. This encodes CASSSQRGAADTQYF.

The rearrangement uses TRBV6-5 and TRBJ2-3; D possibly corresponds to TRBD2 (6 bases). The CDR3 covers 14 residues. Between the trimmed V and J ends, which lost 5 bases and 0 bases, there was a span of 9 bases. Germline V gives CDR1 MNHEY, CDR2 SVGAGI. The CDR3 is CASSRRASTDTQYF. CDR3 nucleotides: TGTGCCAGCAGTCGGAGGGCTAGCACAGATACGCAGTATTTT.

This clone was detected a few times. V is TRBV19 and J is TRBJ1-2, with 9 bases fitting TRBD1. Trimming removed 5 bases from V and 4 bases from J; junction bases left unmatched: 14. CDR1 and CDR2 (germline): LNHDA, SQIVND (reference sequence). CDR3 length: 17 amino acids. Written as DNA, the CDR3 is TGTGCCAGTAGTCAATTCCGGGACAGGGATCCCCCCTATGGCTACACCTTC. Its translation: CASSQFRDRDPPYGYTF.

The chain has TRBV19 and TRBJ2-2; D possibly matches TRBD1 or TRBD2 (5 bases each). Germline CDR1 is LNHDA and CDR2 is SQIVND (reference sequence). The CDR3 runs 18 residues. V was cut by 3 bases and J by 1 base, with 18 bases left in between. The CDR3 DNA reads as TGTGCCAGTAGTATCCGGGGCGGTGGCTCCTGGAACACCGGGGAGCTGTTTTTT. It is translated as CASSIRGGGSWNTGELFF. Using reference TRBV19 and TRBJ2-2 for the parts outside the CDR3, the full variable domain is DGGITQSPKYLFRKEGQNVTLSCEQNLNHDAMYWYRQDPGQGLRLIYYSQIVNDFQKGDIAEGYSVSREKKESFPLTVTSAQKNPTAFYLCASSIRGGGSWNTGELFFGEGSRLTVL.

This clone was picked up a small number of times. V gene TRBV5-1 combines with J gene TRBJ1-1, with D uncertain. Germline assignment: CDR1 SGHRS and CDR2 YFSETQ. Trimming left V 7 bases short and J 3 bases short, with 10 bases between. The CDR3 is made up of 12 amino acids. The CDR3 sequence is CASSRQDTEAFF. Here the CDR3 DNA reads TGCGCCAGCTCCCGGCAGGACACTGAAGCTTTCTTT.

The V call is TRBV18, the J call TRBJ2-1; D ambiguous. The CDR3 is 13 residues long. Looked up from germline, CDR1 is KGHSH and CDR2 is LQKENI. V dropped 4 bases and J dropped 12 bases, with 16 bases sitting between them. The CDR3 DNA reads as TGTGCCAGCTCACAAGCCCAATACTCGCGGCAGTTCTTC. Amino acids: CASSQAQYSRQFF.

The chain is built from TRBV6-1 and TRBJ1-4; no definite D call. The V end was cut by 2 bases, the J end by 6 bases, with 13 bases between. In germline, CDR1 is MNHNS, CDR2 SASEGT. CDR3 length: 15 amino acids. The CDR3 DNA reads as TGTGCCAGCAGTGAATTGGGAGGTAGGGATGAAAAACTGTTTTTT. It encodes CASSELGGRDEKLFF.

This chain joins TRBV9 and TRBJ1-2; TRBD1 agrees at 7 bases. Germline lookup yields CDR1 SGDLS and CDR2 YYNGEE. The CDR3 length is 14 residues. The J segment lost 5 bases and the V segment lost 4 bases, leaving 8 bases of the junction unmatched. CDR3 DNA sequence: TGTGCCAGCAGCCCAGGGGGAGCTTTTTATGGCTACACCTTC. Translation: CASSPGGAFYGYTF.